The clone carrying this TCR beta chain was observed at least ten times. Its target is not known. This CDR3 comprises 14 residues. Germline V gene lookup returns CDR1 SEHNR and CDR2 FQNEAQ (reference sequence). V shed 5 bases and J shed 2 bases, with 13 bases lying between them. CDR3 regions were amplified by Arm-PCR using iRepertoire HTBI primers to build TCR beta libraries. TCRdb ran MiXCR on the multiplex PCR reads and lists one entry per CDR3 protein. The sample shows about 460,000 distinct CDR3 sequences, about 20% of them seen only once. This sample is part of a study of regulatory T cells in long-lasting Graves disease. As to time point: persistent/refractory GD, antithyroid drugs over 5 years with positive TRAb. Preparation of the TCR library used RNA extracted from PBMCs. The patients were enrolled through endocrinology in Xi'an, China. General study points: Persistent disease was associated with favored TRBV28 usage and with favored use of TRBJ1-2 and TRBJ2-5. The work looked only at peripheral blood and did not look at thyroid tissue.

The specimen was peripheral blood mononuclear cells (PBMCs), collected when the disease was refractory, from a patient treated with antithyroid drugs. This TCR was sampled from a female donor with Graves disease. V usage is TRBV7-9 and J usage is TRBJ2-7; D is uncertain. CDR3 region: CASSTTRAPYEQYF. Written as DNA, the CDR3 is TGTGCCAGCAGCACGACAAGGGCCCCCTACGAGCAGTACTTC.